This T cell receptor (beta chain) was recorded in a study of cytomegalovirus exposure and HLA in healthy donors. CDR1 and CDR2 from the germline V gene are PRHDT and FYEKMQ (reference sequence). CDR3 size: 16 residues. With V trimmed by 6 bases and J by 5 bases, 11 bases remained unmatched. Use of 60 Vbeta and 13 Jbeta primers characterized the PCR. Sequenced by immunoSEQ multiplex PCR; TCRdb stores in-frame clones only, minus some. The sample holds around 280,000 clones, around 90% seen once. Material for sequencing was PBMCs. The chain recombines TRBV13 with TRBJ2-1, with 9 bases lining up with TRBD1. This clonotype originated in a woman aged 18-29 years in good health and CMV-seronegative. The DNA for the CDR3 is TGTGCCAGCAGTCACCGACCGGGACAGGGCCACAATGAGCAGTTCTTC. This gives the protein CASSHRPGQGHNEQFF.